These T cell receptor beta chains were read from a single sample in a study of identical twins. TCRdb ran MiXCR on the 5' RACE reads and lists one entry per CDR3 protein. Among some 250,000 distinct CDR3 sequences, approximately 5.9% were seen once, and the ten largest hold about 15%. The same data also contributed to another study, on T cells expressing NK-cell markers.

Sequencing used CD8+ T cells sorted from blood. All receptors come from a woman under 30 in good health. Each CDR3 is given with its conserved first and last residue. The order of the fields is J gene, clone size, D gene, V gene, CDR3 DNA, CDR3 protein. The D gene is left open where the match is weak. The size entry is marked missing in some rows and otherwise reads once, few, many or a size class.

j_gene: TRBJ2-2
abundance: few
d_gene: -
v_gene: TRBV2
CDR3nt: TGTGCCAGCAGCCTTTACGCGAACACCGGGGAGCTGTTTTTT
CDR3aa: CASSLYANTGELFF

j_gene: TRBJ2-6
abundance: -
d_gene: -
v_gene: TRBV4-3
CDR3nt: TGCGCCAGCAGCCAAGATCACGGAATCCTGACTTTC
CDR3aa: CASSQDHGILTF

j_gene: TRBJ2-1
abundance: many
d_gene: -
v_gene: TRBV12-3/TRBV12-4
CDR3nt: TGTGCCAGCAGCCCGGGGCTCTCCTACAATGAGCAGTTCTTC
CDR3aa: CASSPGLSYNEQFF

j_gene: TRBJ1-1
abundance: many
d_gene: -
v_gene: TRBV11-2
CDR3nt: TGTGCCAGCAGCTTTGGGACGGACACTGAAGCTTTCTTT
CDR3aa: CASSFGTDTEAFF

j_gene: TRBJ2-3
abundance: many
d_gene: TRBD2
v_gene: TRBV7-9
CDR3nt: TGTGCCAGCAGCTCCAGGACTAGCGGGAGCGGAGATACGCAGTATTTT
CDR3aa: CASSSRTSGSGDTQYF

j_gene: TRBJ1-5
abundance: -
d_gene: -
v_gene: TRBV6-1
CDR3nt: TGTGCCAGCAGTGGCCTGGTTGGCCAGCCCCAGCATTTT
CDR3aa: CASSGLVGQPQHF

j_gene: TRBJ2-1
abundance: few
d_gene: -
v_gene: TRBV5-6
CDR3nt: TGTGCCAGCAGCTTGGTCTGGGGGTCTAATGAGCAGTTCTTC
CDR3aa: CASSLVWGSNEQFF

j_gene: TRBJ2-6
abundance: -
d_gene: TRBD1
v_gene: TRBV12-3/TRBV12-4
CDR3nt: TGTGCCAGCAGACGGACAGGGGGCAGATTTGGGGCCAACGTCCTGACTTTC
CDR3aa: CASRRTGGRFGANVLTF

j_gene: TRBJ2-5
abundance: -
d_gene: -
v_gene: TRBV5-1
CDR3nt: TGCGCCAGCAGCTTGGTGGCGGGAAACCCGGGAGAGACCCAGTACTTC
CDR3aa: CASSLVAGNPGETQYF

j_gene: TRBJ2-4
abundance: -
d_gene: TRBD2
v_gene: TRBV3-1
CDR3nt: TGTGCCAGCAGCCCCCCGGGGGGGAACATAGCCAAAAACATTCAGTACTTC
CDR3aa: CASSPPGGNIAKNIQYF

j_gene: TRBJ2-7
abundance: many
d_gene: TRBD1
v_gene: TRBV18
CDR3nt: TGTGCCAGCTCATACCGGACAGGGTTCTACGAGCAGTACTTC
CDR3aa: CASSYRTGFYEQYF

j_gene: TRBJ2-3
abundance: few
d_gene: TRBD1
v_gene: TRBV5-6
CDR3nt: TGTGCCAGCAGCTGGGGACAGGGTAGAGATACGCAGTATTTT
CDR3aa: CASSWGQGRDTQYF

j_gene: TRBJ2-7
abundance: -
d_gene: TRBD1
v_gene: TRBV7-8
CDR3nt: TGTGCCAGCAGCTTAGCGATGGACAGGGACCACGAGCAGCACTTC
CDR3aa: CASSLAMDRDHEQHF

j_gene: TRBJ2-1
abundance: many
d_gene: TRBD1
v_gene: TRBV2
CDR3nt: TGTGCCAGCATCGGGGAGGACAGGGGAAACAATGAGCAGTTCTTC
CDR3aa: CASIGEDRGNNEQFF

j_gene: TRBJ1-2
abundance: -
d_gene: -
v_gene: TRBV6-8
CDR3nt: TGTGCCAGCCATAGCGGGGGGGCGCGTGGCTACACCTTC
CDR3aa: CASHSGGARGYTF

j_gene: TRBJ2-5
abundance: few
d_gene: -
v_gene: TRBV20-1
CDR3nt: TGCAGTGTCCGCCGGCGTGGGCAATCGGAGACCCAGTACTTC
CDR3aa: CSVRRRGQSETQYF